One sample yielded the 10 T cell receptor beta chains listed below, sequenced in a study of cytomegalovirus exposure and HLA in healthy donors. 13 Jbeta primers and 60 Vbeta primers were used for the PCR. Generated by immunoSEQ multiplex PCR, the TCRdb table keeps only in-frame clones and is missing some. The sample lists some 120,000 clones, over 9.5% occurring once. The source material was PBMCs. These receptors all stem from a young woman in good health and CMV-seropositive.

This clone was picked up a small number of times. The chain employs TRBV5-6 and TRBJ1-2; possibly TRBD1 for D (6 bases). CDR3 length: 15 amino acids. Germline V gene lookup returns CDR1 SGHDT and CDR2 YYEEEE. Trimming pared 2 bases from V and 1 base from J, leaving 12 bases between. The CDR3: CASSLGSGVNYGYTF. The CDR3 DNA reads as TGTGCCAGCAGCTTAGGGTCAGGGGTTAACTATGGCTACACCTTC.

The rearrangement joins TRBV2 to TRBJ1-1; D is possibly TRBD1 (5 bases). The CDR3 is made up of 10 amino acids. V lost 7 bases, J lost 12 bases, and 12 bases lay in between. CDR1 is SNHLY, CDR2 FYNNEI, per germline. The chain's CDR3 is CASMGGRSFF. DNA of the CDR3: TGTGCCAGCATGGGGGGTAGGTCTTTCTTT.

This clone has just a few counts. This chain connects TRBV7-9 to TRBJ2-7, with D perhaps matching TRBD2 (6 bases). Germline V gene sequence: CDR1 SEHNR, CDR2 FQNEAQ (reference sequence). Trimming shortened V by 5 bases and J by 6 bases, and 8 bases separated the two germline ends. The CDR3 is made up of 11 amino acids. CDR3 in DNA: TGTGCCAGCAGCCAAGCGGGCGAGCAGTACTTC. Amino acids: CASSQAGEQYF.

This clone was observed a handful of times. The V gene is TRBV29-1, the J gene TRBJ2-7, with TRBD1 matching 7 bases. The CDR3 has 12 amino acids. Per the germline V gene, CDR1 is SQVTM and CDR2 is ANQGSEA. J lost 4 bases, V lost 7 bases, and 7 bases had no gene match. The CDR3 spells CSEGQLVYEQYF. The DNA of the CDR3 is TGCAGCGAGGGACAGTTGGTTTACGAGCAGTACTTC.

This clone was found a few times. This CDR3 reads CASSQTGNTEAFF. The CDR3 nucleotides are TGTGCCAGCAGCCAGACAGGGAACACTGAAGCTTTCTTT. The chain has TRBV7-3 and TRBJ1-1; D may be TRBD1 (6 bases). Trimming took 5 bases from V and 1 from J, leaving 8 bases between them. The CDR3 extends over 13 amino acids. The germline V gene has CDR1 SGHTA and CDR2 FQGTGA.

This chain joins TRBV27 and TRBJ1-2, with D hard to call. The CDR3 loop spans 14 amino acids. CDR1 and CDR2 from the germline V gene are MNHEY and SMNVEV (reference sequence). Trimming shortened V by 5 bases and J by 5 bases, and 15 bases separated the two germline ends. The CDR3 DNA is TGTGCCAGCAGTCCGCGAGGGAACCCTTATGGCTACACCTTC. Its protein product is CASSPRGNPYGYTF.

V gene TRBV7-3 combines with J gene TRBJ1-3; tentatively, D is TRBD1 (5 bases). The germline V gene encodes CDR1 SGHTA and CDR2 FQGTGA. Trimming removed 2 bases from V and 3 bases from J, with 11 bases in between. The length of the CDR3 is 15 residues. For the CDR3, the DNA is TGTGCCAGCAGCTTATCTGGGGGGTTTGGAAACACCATATATTTT. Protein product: CASSLSGGFGNTIYF. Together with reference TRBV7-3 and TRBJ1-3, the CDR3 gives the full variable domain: GAGVSQTPSNKVTEKGKYVELRCDPISGHTALYWYRQSLGQGPEFLIYFQGTGAADDSGLPNDRFFAVRPEGSVSTLKIQRTERGDSAVYLCASSLSGGFGNTIYFGEGSWLTVV.

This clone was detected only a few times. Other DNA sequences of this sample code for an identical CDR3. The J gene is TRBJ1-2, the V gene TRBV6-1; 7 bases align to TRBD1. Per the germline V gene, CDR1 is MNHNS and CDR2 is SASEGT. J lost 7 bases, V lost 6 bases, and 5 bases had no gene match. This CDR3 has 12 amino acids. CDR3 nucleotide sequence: TGTGCCAGCAGAGAGGGGGCGCGTGGCTACACCTTC. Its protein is CASREGARGYTF.

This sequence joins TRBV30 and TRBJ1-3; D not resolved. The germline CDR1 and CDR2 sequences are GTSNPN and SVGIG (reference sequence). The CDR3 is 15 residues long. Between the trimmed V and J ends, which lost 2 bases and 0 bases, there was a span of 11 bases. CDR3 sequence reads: CAWSLTPNSGNTIYF. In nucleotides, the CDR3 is TGTGCCTGGAGTCTGACACCCAACTCTGGAAACACCATATATTTT.

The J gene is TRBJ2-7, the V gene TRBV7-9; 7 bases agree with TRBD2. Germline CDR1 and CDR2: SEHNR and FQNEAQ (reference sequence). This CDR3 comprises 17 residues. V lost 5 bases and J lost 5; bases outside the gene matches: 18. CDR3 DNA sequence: TGTGCCAGCAGCCCACCCCGCGGGGTAGCGGGTGCCCACGAGCAGTACTTC. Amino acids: CASSPPRGVAGAHEQYF. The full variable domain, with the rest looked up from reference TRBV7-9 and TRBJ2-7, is DTGVSQNPRHKITKRGQNVTFRCDPISEHNRLYWYRQTLGQGPEFLTYFQNEAQLEKSRLLSDRFSAERPKGSFSTLEIQRTEQGDSAMYLCASSPPRGVAGAHEQYFGPGTRLTVT.